These T cell receptor beta chains were read from a single sample in a study of prognosis after radiotherapy for stage I lung cancer. TCRdb re-called the multiplex PCR reads through MiXCR, storing one row per CDR3 protein. The table records around 30,000 distinct CDR3 sequences, 30% to 40% of them present only once. The specimen comprised PBMCs, sampled before or after stereotactic body radiation therapy (not recorded which). The source is a donor over 45 with non-small cell lung cancer. Each CDR3 is given with its conserved first and last residue. The D gene is left open where the match is weak. Some rows mark clone size as missing; the rest say once, few, many or name a class of expanded clone.

j_gene: TRBJ1-2
abundance: many
v_gene: TRBV5-5
d_gene: .
CDR3aa: CASSLGRGEDYGYTF
CDR3nt: TGTGCCAGCAGCCTGGGTAGGGGGGAAGACTATGGCTACACCTTC

j_gene: TRBJ1-2
abundance: many
v_gene: TRBV29-1
d_gene: .
CDR3aa: CSVEAGHRNYGYTF
CDR3nt: TGCAGCGTTGAAGCAGGACACCGGAACTATGGCTACACCTTC

j_gene: TRBJ1-1
abundance: many
v_gene: TRBV11-3
d_gene: .
CDR3aa: CASSLGSGGGTEAFF
CDR3nt: TGTGCCAGCAGCTTAGGGTCCGGGGGAGGAACTGAAGCTTTCTTT

j_gene: TRBJ1-5
abundance: many
v_gene: TRBV18
d_gene: .
CDR3aa: CASSPGTDSNQPQHF
CDR3nt: TGTGCCAGCTCACCGGGGACGGATAGCAATCAGCCCCAGCATTTT

j_gene: TRBJ1-6
abundance: many
v_gene: TRBV12-3/TRBV12-4
d_gene: .
CDR3aa: CASSLGGNSPLHF
CDR3nt: TGTGCCAGCAGTTTGGGAGGCAATTCACCCCTCCACTTT

j_gene: TRBJ2-5
abundance: many
v_gene: TRBV18
d_gene: .
CDR3aa: CASSPSAGKETQYF
CDR3nt: TGTGCCAGCTCACCTTCGGCGGGGAAAGAGACCCAGTACTTC

j_gene: TRBJ2-6
abundance: many
v_gene: TRBV30
d_gene: .
CDR3aa: CAWSLVGANVLTF
CDR3nt: TGTGCCTGGAGTTTGGTTGGGGCCAACGTCCTGACTTTC

j_gene: TRBJ2-5
abundance: .
v_gene: TRBV27
d_gene: TRBD2
CDR3aa: CASSLSMPSGSRETQYF
CDR3nt: TGTGCCAGCAGTTTATCGATGCCTAGCGGGAGCCGAGAGACCCAGTACTTC

j_gene: TRBJ2-7
abundance: many
v_gene: TRBV5-4
d_gene: .
CDR3aa: CASSRAGSSYEQYF
CDR3nt: TGTGCCAGCAGCAGGGCGGGAAGCTCCTACGAGCAGTACTTC

j_gene: TRBJ1-2
abundance: many
v_gene: TRBV5-1
d_gene: TRBD1
CDR3aa: CASSLETGQGSGYTF
CDR3nt: TGCGCCAGCAGCTTGGAGACCGGACAGGGAAGTGGCTACACCTTC

j_gene: TRBJ2-1
abundance: many
v_gene: TRBV20-1
d_gene: .
CDR3aa: CSAPRARGLNEQFF
CDR3nt: TGCAGTGCCCCCAGAGCCAGGGGACTGAATGAGCAGTTCTTC

j_gene: TRBJ2-7
abundance: once
v_gene: TRBV6-5
d_gene: .
CDR3aa: CASSYPMTRTSYEQYF
CDR3nt: TGTGCCAGCAGTTACCCAATGACACGTACTTCCTACGAGCAGTACTTC

j_gene: TRBJ2-4
abundance: .
v_gene: TRBV19
d_gene: TRBD1
CDR3aa: CASSIDAGQQGRNIKYF
CDR3nt: TGTGCCAGTAGTATAGACGCTGGCCAACAGGGGAGAAACATTAAGTACTTC

j_gene: TRBJ2-2
abundance: .
v_gene: TRBV20-1
d_gene: .
CDR3aa: CSARDRSVGGELFF
CDR3nt: TGCAGTGCTAGAGATCGGAGTGTGGGCGGGGAGCTGTTTTTT

j_gene: TRBJ2-2
abundance: many
v_gene: TRBV30
d_gene: TRBD2
CDR3aa: CAWSRGGARSGELFF
CDR3nt: TGTGCCTGGAGTCGGGGGGGCGCGAGATCCGGGGAGCTGTTTTTT

j_gene: TRBJ1-2
abundance: many
v_gene: TRBV2
d_gene: .
CDR3aa: CASGFGLGYGLVYTF
CDR3nt: TGTGCCAGTGGATTCGGTTTGGGTTACGGATTAGTCTACACCTTC

j_gene: TRBJ2-2
abundance: .
v_gene: TRBV20-1
d_gene: .
CDR3aa: CSAIFRSTGELFF
CDR3nt: TGCAGTGCTATCTTCCGGAGCACCGGGGAGCTGTTTTTT

j_gene: TRBJ2-7
abundance: many
v_gene: TRBV3-1
d_gene: TRBD1
CDR3aa: CASRYRDRAYEQYF
CDR3nt: TGTGCCAGCAGGTACCGGGACAGAGCCTACGAGCAGTACTTC

j_gene: TRBJ2-2
abundance: many
v_gene: TRBV19
d_gene: .
CDR3aa: CASSRVLDTGELFF
CDR3nt: TGTGCCAGTAGTAGGGTTTTGGACACCGGGGAGCTGTTTTTT